This T cell receptor beta chain was obtained from a study of T-cell reconstitution after alpha-beta-depleted transplantation in children. V lost 0 bases to trimming and J lost 2 bases; unmatched junction nucleotides: 4. Germline lookup yields CDR1 SGHRS and CDR2 YFSETQ. This CDR3 region has 16 residues. The TCRbeta library was prepared with unique molecular identifiers. TCRdb re-analysed the PCR reads in MiXCR, keeping a single row per CDR3 protein. The sample lists about 610,000 distinct CDR3 sequences, 10% to 13% occurring once. The sequence came from a human donor who donated a stem cell graft to a child with acute myeloid leukemia. V and J are TRBV5-1 and TRBJ2-1, with 8 bases lining up with TRBD1. Material: PBMCs from the stem cell graft donor, obtained from the stem cell graft. The CDR3 coding sequence is TGCGCCAGCAGCTTGGGACAGGGGAAAGCCTACAATGAGCAGTTCTTC. Translation: CASSLGQGKAYNEQFF.